These T cell receptor beta chains were read from a single sample in a study of Graves' ophthalmopathy and Graves' hyperthyroidism. TCRdb recomputed calls from the multiplex PCR reads with MiXCR, one row per CDR3 protein. This table holds hundreds of thousands of distinct CDR3 sequences, more than 20% found once. The specimen was peripheral blood. These receptors were obtained from a woman between 18 and 29 years old with stable Graves' hyperthyroidism. Each CDR3 is given with its conserved first and last residue. The D gene is left open where the match is weak. Clone sizes are given selectively: once, few, many, or a class where the clone is expanded.

V gene: TRBV19
J gene: TRBJ2-5
clone size: many
D gene: NA
CDR3 protein: CASSIAQIVGETQYF
CDR3 DNA: TGTGCCAGTAGTATAGCCCAGATCGTGGGGGAGACCCAGTACTTC

V gene: TRBV12-3/TRBV12-4
J gene: TRBJ1-6
clone size: many
D gene: NA
CDR3 protein: CASSLSNSPLHF
CDR3 DNA: TGTGCCAGCAGTCTAAGCAATTCACCCCTCCACTTT

V gene: TRBV30
J gene: TRBJ2-7
clone size: many
D gene: NA
CDR3 protein: CAWSANGEQYF
CDR3 DNA: TGTGCCTGGAGTGCTAACGGCGAGCAGTACTTC

V gene: TRBV6-1
J gene: TRBJ2-2
clone size: NA
D gene: NA
CDR3 protein: CASTPGTGELFF
CDR3 DNA: TGTGCCAGCACCCCGGGCACCGGGGAGCTGTTTTTT

V gene: TRBV6-1
J gene: TRBJ1-3
clone size: many
D gene: NA
CDR3 protein: CASSVSSGNTIYF
CDR3 DNA: TGTGCCAGCAGTGTTAGCTCTGGAAACACCATATATTTT

V gene: TRBV6-5
J gene: TRBJ2-7
clone size: NA
D gene: TRBD2
CDR3 protein: CASSYISGGREQYF
CDR3 DNA: TGTGCCAGCAGTTATATTTCGGGGGGGCGGGAGCAGTACTTC

V gene: TRBV19
J gene: TRBJ2-4
clone size: NA
D gene: NA
CDR3 protein: CASSGKTTAIAKNIQYF
CDR3 DNA: TGTGCCAGTAGTGGGAAAACAACAGCGATTGCCAAAAACATTCAGTACTTC

V gene: TRBV5-1
J gene: TRBJ1-1
clone size: many
D gene: TRBD1
CDR3 protein: CASSRTGGTMNTEAFF
CDR3 DNA: TGCGCCAGCAGCCGGACAGGGGGCACCATGAACACTGAAGCTTTCTTT

V gene: TRBV25-1
J gene: TRBJ2-2
clone size: many
D gene: TRBD2
CDR3 protein: CASSDRGGNPLSTGELFF
CDR3 DNA: TGTGCCAGCAGTGACCGGGGGGGCAACCCTTTATCAACCGGGGAGCTGTTTTTT

V gene: TRBV5-6
J gene: TRBJ1-6
clone size: many
D gene: NA
CDR3 protein: CASSLYWTANSPLHF
CDR3 DNA: TGTGCCAGCAGCTTATATTGGACGGCCAATTCACCCCTCCACTTT

V gene: TRBV15
J gene: TRBJ1-1
clone size: NA
D gene: TRBD1
CDR3 protein: CATSPQGGTGTSNTEAFF
CDR3 DNA: TGTGCCACCAGCCCCCAGGGGGGGACAGGGACATCGAACACTGAAGCTTTCTTT

V gene: TRBV6-1
J gene: TRBJ2-7
clone size: NA
D gene: NA
CDR3 protein: CASSPHPSEGRSYEQYF
CDR3 DNA: TGTGCCAGCAGTCCACACCCCTCCGAGGGTCGGTCCTACGAGCAGTACTTC

V gene: TRBV6-5
J gene: TRBJ2-7
clone size: many
D gene: NA
CDR3 protein: CASSYSAALGSYEQYF
CDR3 DNA: TGTGCCAGCAGTTATTCGGCCGCGTTAGGGTCCTACGAGCAGTACTTC

V gene: TRBV12-3/TRBV12-4
J gene: TRBJ2-7
clone size: many
D gene: NA
CDR3 protein: CASSPGTNYEQYF
CDR3 DNA: TGTGCCAGCAGTCCGGGAACCAACTACGAGCAGTACTTC

V gene: TRBV15
J gene: TRBJ2-5
clone size: once
D gene: NA
CDR3 protein: CATSRDRAGRWETQYF
CDR3 DNA: TGTGCCACCAGCAGAGATAGGGCGGGGAGGTGGGAGACCCAGTACTTC

V gene: TRBV19
J gene: TRBJ1-5
clone size: many
D gene: NA
CDR3 protein: CASSPRERNQPQHF
CDR3 DNA: TGTGCCAGTAGTCCTCGGGAGAGAAATCAGCCCCAGCATTTT

V gene: TRBV20-1
J gene: TRBJ2-2
clone size: many
D gene: TRBD2
CDR3 protein: CSARDLGREGFTGELFF
CDR3 DNA: TGCAGTGCTAGAGATCTTGGGCGGGAGGGCTTCACCGGGGAGCTGTTTTTT

V gene: TRBV6-1
J gene: TRBJ1-2
clone size: many
D gene: TRBD1
CDR3 protein: CASSPIRGSNGYTF
CDR3 DNA: TGTGCCAGCAGTCCCATCAGGGGGAGTAATGGCTACACCTTC

V gene: TRBV2
J gene: TRBJ2-7
clone size: many
D gene: TRBD2
CDR3 protein: CASRLAGIPYF
CDR3 DNA: TGTGCCAGCAGATTAGCGGGAATCCCGTACTTC

V gene: TRBV30
J gene: TRBJ2-7
clone size: few
D gene: NA
CDR3 protein: CAWSMRAIYEQYF
CDR3 DNA: TGTGCCTGGAGTATGCGAGCGATCTACGAGCAGTACTTC

V gene: TRBV25-1
J gene: TRBJ2-1
clone size: many
D gene: NA
CDR3 protein: CASSVNRVEENNEQFF
CDR3 DNA: TGTGCCAGCAGTGTAAACAGGGTGGAGGAAAACAATGAGCAGTTCTTC

V gene: TRBV6-1
J gene: TRBJ2-5
clone size: many
D gene: TRBD2
CDR3 protein: CASSLERGGSETQYF
CDR3 DNA: TGTGCCAGCAGCCTCGAGCGGGGGGGATCGGAGACCCAGTACTTC

V gene: TRBV6-2/TRBV6-3
J gene: TRBJ2-5
clone size: NA
D gene: TRBD1
CDR3 protein: CASTRDRAQETQYF
CDR3 DNA: TGTGCCAGTACCCGGGACAGGGCGCAAGAGACCCAGTACTTC

V gene: TRBV24-1
J gene: TRBJ2-7
clone size: once
D gene: TRBD1
CDR3 protein: CATSEGDRPYEQYF
CDR3 DNA: TGTGCCACCAGCGAAGGGGACAGACCCTACGAGCAGTACTTC

V gene: TRBV6-1
J gene: TRBJ1-5
clone size: NA
D gene: TRBD1
CDR3 protein: CASSKTGVGNQPQHF
CDR3 DNA: TGTGCCAGCAGTAAGACAGGGGTGGGAAATCAGCCCCAGCATTTT

V gene: TRBV7-8
J gene: TRBJ2-6
clone size: NA
D gene: NA
CDR3 protein: CASSPRRAGANVLTF
CDR3 DNA: TGTGCCAGCAGCCCCCGAAGGGCTGGGGCCAACGTCCTGACTTTC

V gene: TRBV5-1
J gene: TRBJ2-5
clone size: many
D gene: TRBD1
CDR3 protein: CASSFDRAETQYF
CDR3 DNA: TGCGCCAGCAGCTTCGACAGGGCAGAGACCCAGTACTTC

V gene: TRBV28
J gene: TRBJ1-2
clone size: many
D gene: NA
CDR3 protein: CASRPGHTNGYTF
CDR3 DNA: TGTGCCAGCAGACCCGGACATACTAACGGCTACACCTTC

V gene: TRBV18
J gene: TRBJ2-7
clone size: NA
D gene: NA
CDR3 protein: CASSPPGGCRDEQYF
CDR3 DNA: TGTGCCAGCTCACCACCTGGAGGGTGCAGGGACGAGCAGTACTTC

V gene: TRBV4-1
J gene: TRBJ1-5
clone size: NA
D gene: NA
CDR3 protein: CASSQEVRTDNQPQHF
CDR3 DNA: TGCGCCAGCAGCCAAGAGGTAAGGACGGATAATCAGCCCCAGCATTTT

V gene: TRBV15
J gene: TRBJ2-5
clone size: many
D gene: NA
CDR3 protein: CATSTLGGADGTQYF
CDR3 DNA: TGTGCCACCAGCACCCTGGGGGGGGCGGATGGGACCCAGTACTTC

V gene: TRBV20-1
J gene: TRBJ2-7
clone size: NA
D gene: NA
CDR3 protein: CSARGWEAGYEQYF
CDR3 DNA: TGCAGTGCTAGAGGGTGGGAGGCAGGCTACGAGCAGTACTTC

V gene: TRBV18
J gene: TRBJ1-6
clone size: many
D gene: NA
CDR3 protein: CASSPVAEGSYNSPLHF
CDR3 DNA: TGTGCCAGCTCACCAGTTGCCGAAGGCTCCTATAATTCACCCCTCCACTTT

V gene: TRBV6-5
J gene: TRBJ2-7
clone size: many
D gene: NA
CDR3 protein: CASSYSRAGTVSYEQYF
CDR3 DNA: TGTGCCAGCAGTTACTCGAGGGCAGGGACCGTTTCCTACGAGCAGTACTTC

V gene: TRBV7-2
J gene: TRBJ1-5
clone size: many
D gene: NA
CDR3 protein: CASSLSPLYKQLNQPQHF
CDR3 DNA: TGTGCCAGCAGCTTATCGCCCCTATATAAGCAGCTGAATCAGCCCCAGCATTTT

V gene: TRBV28
J gene: TRBJ2-2
clone size: many
D gene: NA
CDR3 protein: CASSLLVYSTGELFF
CDR3 DNA: TGTGCCAGCAGCCTACTAGTTTACTCCACCGGGGAGCTGTTTTTT

V gene: TRBV6-1
J gene: TRBJ2-7
clone size: many
D gene: TRBD2
CDR3 protein: CASRRLAESYEQYF
CDR3 DNA: TGTGCCAGCAGACGACTAGCGGAGTCCTACGAGCAGTACTTC

V gene: TRBV10-3
J gene: TRBJ2-7
clone size: many
D gene: NA
CDR3 protein: CAISGQHSSYEQYF
CDR3 DNA: TGTGCCATCAGTGGGCAACATAGCTCCTACGAGCAGTACTTC

V gene: TRBV20-1
J gene: TRBJ2-7
clone size: many
D gene: TRBD1
CDR3 protein: CSGSDRDSVREQYF
CDR3 DNA: TGCAGTGGTAGTGACCGGGACAGTGTACGCGAGCAGTACTTC

V gene: TRBV28
J gene: TRBJ1-2
clone size: many
D gene: NA
CDR3 protein: CASTVAGANYGYTF
CDR3 DNA: TGTGCCAGCACAGTGGCCGGTGCTAACTATGGCTACACCTTC

V gene: TRBV12-3/TRBV12-4
J gene: TRBJ1-1
clone size: many
D gene: NA
CDR3 protein: CASSPDLDTEAFF
CDR3 DNA: TGTGCCAGCAGTCCCGACTTGGACACTGAAGCTTTCTTT

V gene: TRBV6-1
J gene: TRBJ2-5
clone size: many
D gene: TRBD2
CDR3 protein: CASSEVGGGKETQYF
CDR3 DNA: TGTGCCAGCAGTGAAGTAGGCGGGGGGAAGGAGACCCAGTACTTC